This T cell receptor beta chain was identified in a study of OX40 agonist ivuxolimab in advanced cancers. Study-level background: Patients' therapy was ivuxolimab, an antibody that acts as an agonist of OX40 (CD134). Those enrolled were less than 85% male, with a mean age of 60 years and ages from roughly 23 to 79. Study-level points and caveats: On average, a greater number of expanded clones characterised CD8+ T cells relative to CD4+.

Of note for this clone: Its antigen is not identified.

Trimming left V 0 bases short and J 9 bases short, with 13 bases between. The germline CDR1 and CDR2 sequences are SGHNT and YYREEE (reference sequence). This CDR3 has 14 amino acids. The data were produced by immunoSEQ multiplex PCR, yet TCRdb's version contains in-frame clones alone and is incomplete. This sample has about 72,000 clones, with 65% to 85% found just once. This clonotype originated in an adult with an advanced solid tumor such as melanoma, head and neck, liver or kidney cancer. V gene TRBV5-4 combines with J gene TRBJ1-3; D remains unclear. The sample was CD4+ or CD8+ T cells sorted from blood, taken in a trial of the OX40 agonist ivuxolimab. Here the CDR3 DNA reads TGTGCCAGCAGCTTGGCCGCCCAACCAGCCACCATATATTTT. Translating gives CASSLAAQPATIYF.